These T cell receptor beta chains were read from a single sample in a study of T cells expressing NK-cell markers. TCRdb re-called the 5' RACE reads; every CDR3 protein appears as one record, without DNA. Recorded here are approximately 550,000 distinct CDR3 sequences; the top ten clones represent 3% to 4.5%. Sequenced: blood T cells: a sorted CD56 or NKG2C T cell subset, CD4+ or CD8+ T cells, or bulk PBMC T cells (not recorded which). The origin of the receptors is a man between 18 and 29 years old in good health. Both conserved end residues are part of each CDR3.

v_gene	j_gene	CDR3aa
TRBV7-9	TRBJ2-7	CASSFLDSYEQYF
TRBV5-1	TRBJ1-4	CASSPGTGRGEKLFF
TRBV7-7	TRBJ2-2	CASSRSLATGELFF
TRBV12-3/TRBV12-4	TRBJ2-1	CASSLTGLGEQFF
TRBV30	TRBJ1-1	CAWSGPTVRNTEAFF
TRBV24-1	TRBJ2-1	CATSDFGLAGFNEQFF
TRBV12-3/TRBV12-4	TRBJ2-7	CASSLRPIGVAGTYEQYF
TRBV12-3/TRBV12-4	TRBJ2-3	CASSHRARTSGPSTDTQYF
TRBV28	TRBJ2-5	CASSRLAGVGTQYF
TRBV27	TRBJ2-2	CASSLSGGTNTGELFF
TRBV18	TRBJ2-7	CASSPKNEQYF
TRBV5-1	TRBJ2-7	CASSPADYEQYF
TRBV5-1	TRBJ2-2	CASSSGTFGGWTGELFF
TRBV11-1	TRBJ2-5	CASSFFDTQETQYF
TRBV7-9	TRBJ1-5	CASSHRVGQPQHF
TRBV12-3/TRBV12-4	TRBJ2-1	CASSFDRSFYNEQFF
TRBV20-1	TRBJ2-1	CSARDWLAGGAEQFF
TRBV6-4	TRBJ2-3	CASSRVADTQYF
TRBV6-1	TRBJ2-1	CASSFLRTSGISEQFF
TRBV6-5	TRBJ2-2	CASSSLAGQLPNTGELFF
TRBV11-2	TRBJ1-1	CASSARGSTEAFF
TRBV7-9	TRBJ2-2	CASSLGLNVIPGELFF
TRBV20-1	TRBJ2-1	CSAFSSGRFYEQFF
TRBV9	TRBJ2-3	CASSVASDRTDTQYF
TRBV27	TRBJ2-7	CASSKDIGEQYF
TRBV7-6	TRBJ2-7	CASSLAGMSYEQYF
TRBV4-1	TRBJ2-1	CASSQAGTTIGDEQFF
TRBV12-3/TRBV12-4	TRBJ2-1	CASSFSVRDSRRNEQFF
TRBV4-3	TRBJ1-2	CASSQLGDRAYYGYTF
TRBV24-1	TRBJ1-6	CATSDSSYNSPLHF
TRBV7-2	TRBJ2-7	CASSLPTKRGGSYEQYF
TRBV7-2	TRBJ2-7	CASSPRLAGGTYEQYF
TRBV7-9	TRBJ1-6	CASSPQGTVRNSPLHF
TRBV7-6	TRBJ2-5	CASSSTGAETQYF
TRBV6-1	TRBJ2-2	CASRGTQFTGELFF
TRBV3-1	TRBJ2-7	CASSSQTAGIEQYF
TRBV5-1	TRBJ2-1	CASSLGPGADEQFF
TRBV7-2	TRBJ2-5	CASSSQQGVETQYF
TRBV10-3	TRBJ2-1	CAISETLPSSYNEQFF
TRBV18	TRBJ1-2	CASSPQGGIDGYTF
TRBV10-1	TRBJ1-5	CASSDQGRNQPQHF
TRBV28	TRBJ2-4	CASSISKNIQYF
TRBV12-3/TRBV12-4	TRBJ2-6	CASSFGGSGANVLTF
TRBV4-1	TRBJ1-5	CASSFGVSNQPQHF
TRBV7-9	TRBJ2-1	CASSSFQQTLSYNEQFF
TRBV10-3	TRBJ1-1	CAISGQLNTEAFF
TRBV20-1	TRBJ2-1	CSARDLGGSPDEQFF
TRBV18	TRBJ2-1	CASSPQVGTVKYNEQFF
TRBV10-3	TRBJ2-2	CAISEPNDGENTGELFF